The 28 T cell receptor beta chains given below trace back to one sample, sequenced in a study of cytomegalovirus exposure and HLA in healthy donors. 13 Jbeta primers and 60 Vbeta primers were used for the PCR. Repertoires were generated with immunoSEQ multiplex PCR, while TCRdb's copy carries only in-frame clones and drops some. The table records 100,000 or so clones, roughly 80% of them present only once. Material: PBMCs. The receptors were sampled from a human donor in good health.

Turning to this clone: A far larger clone is just one base off, so this is likely a read error. The sample contains more than one DNA sequence encoding this CDR3. The chain recombines TRBV6-5 with TRBJ2-7, with D perhaps matching TRBD2 (7 bases). Between the trimmed V and J ends, which lost 2 bases and 7 bases, there was a span of 15 bases. In germline, CDR1 is MNHEY, CDR2 SVGAGI. The CDR3 extends over 14 amino acids. CDR3 in amino acids: CASSYGGGGYEQYF. The CDR3 DNA follows: TGTGCCAGCAGTTACGGGGGAGGGGGTTATGAGCAGTACTTC.

The chain recombines TRBV29-1 with TRBJ2-5; the D gene is possibly TRBD1 (5 bases). The CDR3 length is 13 residues. Germline CDR1 and CDR2: SQVTM and ANQGSEA. V dropped 4 bases and J dropped 1 base, with 10 bases sitting between them. The CDR3 DNA follows: TGCAGCGTTGCCCAGGGCGGCCAAGAGACCCAGTACTTC. Its protein is CSVAQGGQETQYF.

The chain joins TRBV13 to TRBJ1-1; D may be TRBD1 (6 bases). The CDR3 consists of 13 residues. Trimming cost V 5 bases and J 4 bases, with 11 bases left between them. Germline CDR1 is PRHDT and CDR2 is FYEKMQ (reference sequence). Written as DNA, the CDR3 is TGTGCCAGCAGCCTTTACAGGGCCACTGAAGCTTTCTTT. Encoded protein: CASSLYRATEAFF.

The V and J genes are TRBV9 and TRBJ1-4, with TRBD1 matching 7 bases. The V gene's germline CDR1 is SGDLS and CDR2 YYNGEE. V gave up 6 bases and J gave up 6 bases; unmatched junction bases: 5. The CDR3 runs 13 residues. The CDR3 coding sequence is TGTGCCAGCAACACAGGGGTTGATGAAAAACTGTTTTTT. It codes for CASNTGVDEKLFF.

This chain uses TRBV7-8 with TRBJ1-3; 7 positions match TRBD1. Germline CDR1 reads SGHVS; CDR2 reads FQNEAQ. V trimming: 5 bases; J trimming: 3 bases; junction bases outside the gene matches: 4. This CDR3 region has 14 residues. For the CDR3, the DNA is TGTGCCAGCAGCAGAGACAGGGTTGGAAACACCATATATTTT. Encoded protein: CASSRDRVGNTIYF.

This chain uses TRBV30 with TRBJ1-1, with D unclear. CDR1 is GTSNPN and CDR2 is SVGIG in the germline V gene (reference sequence). Between the trimmed V and J ends, which lost 1 base and 5 bases, there was a span of 5 bases. CDR3 size: 11 residues. The CDR3 protein is CAWSAQTEAFF. DNA of the CDR3: TGTGCCTGGAGTGCCCAGACTGAAGCTTTCTTT.

The J gene is TRBJ2-5, the V gene TRBV10-3; 7 nucleotides match TRBD1. The better agreement between TRBJ2-7 and the DNA end casts doubt on the J call. CDR1 ENHRY and CDR2 SYGVKD come from the germline V gene. This CDR3 has 17 residues. CDR3 loop: CAISGDPRQGTNYEQYF. CDR3 coding DNA: TGTGCCATCAGTGGGGACCCACGACAGGGTACCAACTACGAGCAGTACTTC.

CDR3 residues: CASSLGQGDRETQYF. The CDR3 bases are TGCGCCAGCAGCTTGGGACAGGGGGACAGGGAGACCCAGTACTTC. The chain joins TRBV5-1 to TRBJ2-5; 9 bases are shared with TRBD1. J gave up 5 bases and V 0 bases, and 5 bases lay outside the gene matches. CDR3 length: 15 amino acids. The germline CDR1 and CDR2 sequences are SGHRS and YFSETQ.

This chain uses TRBV21-1 with TRBJ2-1; the table calls TRBD2, which could not be checked here. TRBV21-1 is deemed a pseudogene. The CDR3 covers 15 residues. The CDR3 is CASSKTAGFYNEQFF. The CDR3 DNA follows: TGTGCCAGCAGCAAAACGGCGGGGTTCTACAATGAGCAGTTCTTC.

This clone has a handful of counts. This rearrangement joins TRBV5-6 to TRBJ2-7, with D perhaps matching TRBD1 (5 bases). V was pared by 0 bases and J by 13 bases, with 11 bases between. CDR1 and CDR2 from the germline V gene are SGHDT and YYEEEE. This CDR3 is 11 amino acids long. Here the CDR3 DNA reads TGTGCCAGCAGCTTGGGGGGCCCTGTATACTTC. It codes for CASSLGGPVYF.

The chain combines TRBV6-6 with TRBJ2-5; D call uncertain. The CDR3 is 13 amino acids. Per the germline V gene, CDR1 is MNHNY and CDR2 is SVGAGI (reference sequence). The germline V and J ends were trimmed by 7 bases and 1 base, with 10 bases remaining between them. CDR3 DNA: TGTGCCAGCAATTGGGCCAGCCAAGAGACCCAGTACTTC. This translates into CASNWASQETQYF.

The rearrangement links TRBV7-8 to TRBJ2-1; TRBD1 agrees at 12 bases. The CDR3 sequence is 15 residues long. V was pared by 5 bases and J by 13 bases, with 12 bases of the junction left unmatched. CDR1 is SGHVS, CDR2 FQNEAQ, per germline. As DNA, the CDR3 is TGTGCCAGCAGCGCCCGCCTGGGACAGGGGGCAACCCAGTTCTTC. Its translation is CASSARLGQGATQFF.

The rearrangement joins TRBV27 to TRBJ2-2; the match to TRBD2 covers 7 bases. V shed 0 bases, J shed 4 bases, and the junction held 2 bases outside the gene matches. Per the germline V gene, CDR1 is MNHEY and CDR2 is SMNVEV (reference sequence). CDR3 length: 15 residues. The CDR3 DNA reads TGTGCCAGCAGTTTATCGGGAGGGATCACCGGGGAGCTGTTTTTT. Its protein product is CASSLSGGITGELFF.

The chain joins TRBV9 to TRBJ1-1; no reliable D call. The ends were cut back, 0 bases at V and 1 base at J, with 13 bases in the middle. This CDR3 contains 16 residues. CDR1 and CDR2 (germline): SGDLS, YYNGEE. The CDR3 DNA reads TGTGCCAGCAGCGTAGGGGCATCCCTGGGGAACACTGAAGCTTTCTTT. Amino acids: CASSVGASLGNTEAFF.

This clone came up a few times. The chain has TRBV29-1 and TRBJ2-1; possible D gene TRBD2, 6 bases. Trimming shortened V by 5 bases and J by 10 bases, and 18 bases separated the two germline ends. Germline CDR1 reads SQVTM; CDR2 reads ANQGSEA. This CDR3 is 13 amino acids long. The chain's CDR3 is CSVRGRLSGEQFF. The CDR3 DNA reads TGCAGCGTTAGAGGGAGGTTATCCGGAGAGCAGTTCTTC.

The chain employs TRBV25-1 and TRBJ2-1; 7 bases match TRBD1. CDR3 length: 15 amino acids. Germline-derived CDR1 and CDR2 are MGHDK and SYGVNS. V dropped 6 bases and J dropped 0; count of bases not matched to a gene: 5. CDR3 protein: CASRPQGSSYNEQFF. The CDR3 nucleotides read TGTGCCAGCAGACCACAGGGGAGCTCCTACAATGAGCAGTTCTTC.

This clone was seen a handful of times. The chain links TRBV4-3 to TRBJ1-6, with TRBD1 matching 9 bases. V lost 4 bases to trimming and J lost 0 bases; unmatched junction nucleotides: 4. Germline CDR1 LGHNA, CDR2 YSLEER. The CDR3 contains 17 residues. CDR3 region: CASSRGTGSSYNSPLHF. CDR3 nucleotides: TGCGCCAGCAGCCGGGGGACAGGGAGCTCCTATAATTCACCCCTCCACTTT.

This clone has just one count. The rearrangement uses TRBV29-1 and TRBJ1-1; D may be TRBD1 (5 bases). This CDR3 is built from 12 residues. Germline V CDR1 and CDR2: SQVTM, ANQGSEA. Trimming shortened V by 7 bases and J by 0 bases, and 9 bases separated the two germline ends. CDR3: CSGGHVNTEAFF. In DNA, the CDR3 is TGCAGCGGAGGACACGTGAACACTGAAGCTTTCTTT.

The rearrangement uses TRBV5-5 and TRBJ2-3; 15 bases are a match to TRBD2. J lost 3 bases, V lost 4 bases, and 6 bases had no gene match. This CDR3 is built from 17 residues. The germline V gene has CDR1 SGHKS and CDR2 YYEKEE (reference sequence). CDR3 nucleotide sequence: TGTGCCAGCAGCGGAGGGACTAGCGGGGGGAGGACAGATACGCAGTATTTT. It yields the protein CASSGGTSGGRTDTQYF.

V gene TRBV18 combines with J gene TRBJ1-2; a possible D gene is TRBD1 (5 bases). V shed 3 bases and J shed 8 bases, with 10 bases lying between them. This CDR3 is 12 amino acids long. CDR1 and CDR2 from the germline V gene are KGHSH and LQKENI. The CDR3 loop is CASSPSGDGYTF. CDR3 sequence (DNA): TGTGCCAGCTCACCGTCGGGGGACGGCTACACCTTC. The full variable domain, in which reference TRBV18 and TRBJ1-2 provide the parts outside the CDR3, is NAGVMQNPRHLVRRRGQEARLRCSPMKGHSHVYWYRQLPEEGLKFMVYLQKENIIDESGMPKERFSAEFPKEGPSILRIQQVVRGDSAAYFCASSPSGDGYTFGSGTRLTVV.

The chain combines TRBV25-1 with TRBJ1-1; D may be TRBD1 (6 bases). The CDR3 totals 16 residues. Trimming pared 6 bases from V and 4 bases from J, leaving 21 bases between. The germline CDR1 and CDR2 sequences are MGHDK and SYGVNS. In DNA form, the CDR3 reads TGTGCCAGCAGGGTCACAGGGACGGGTGAAAGCACTGAAGCTTTCTTT. Translated, it gives CASRVTGTGESTEAFF.

The CDR3 spells CASSYPRGQNTEAFF. The CDR3 coding sequence is TGTGCCAGCAGTTACCCCAGGGGGCAGAACACTGAAGCTTTCTTT. The chain links TRBV6-6 to TRBJ1-1; 8 nucleotides align to TRBD1. Germline CDR1 and CDR2: MNHNY and SVGAGI (reference sequence). The CDR3 spans 15 residues. V was pared by 2 bases and J by 1 base, with 3 bases of the junction left unmatched.

This clone was observed a single time. The genes are TRBV28 and TRBJ2-1; a weak D match, TRBD2 (5 bases). The CDR3 is 15 residues long. The germline CDR1 and CDR2 sequences are MDHEN and SYDVKM. The V gene lost 6 bases and the J gene lost 6 bases, with 18 bases spanning the gap. CDR3 amino acids: CASSPPGVVSNEQFF. In nucleotides, the CDR3 is TGTGCCAGCAGCCCCCCCGGGGTAGTTAGCAATGAGCAGTTCTTC.

This sequence joins TRBV7-9 and TRBJ1-1, with D hard to call. With 4 bases removed from V and 0 bases from J, the gap between germline ends came to 6 bases. The CDR3 extends over 13 amino acids. Germline assignment: CDR1 SEHNR and CDR2 FQNEAQ (reference sequence). The CDR3 reads CASSSPVNTEAFF. The CDR3 nucleotides read TGTGCCAGCAGCTCCCCGGTGAACACTGAAGCTTTCTTT.

As DNA, the CDR3 is TGTGCCAGCAGTCCCACGGGCACTGAAGCTTTCTTT. Protein sequence: CASSPTGTEAFF. V usage is TRBV28 and J usage is TRBJ1-1; unclear D gene. V lost 5 bases, J lost 4 bases, and 8 bases lay in between. Germline CDR1 and CDR2: MDHEN and SYDVKM. The CDR3 is 12 amino acids.

The chain is built from TRBV30 and TRBJ1-2; 7 positions agree with TRBD1. CDR1 and CDR2 from the germline V gene are GTSNPN and SVGIG (reference sequence). The CDR3 has 13 amino acids. The V segment lost 7 bases and the J segment 3 bases; nucleotides outside the gene matches: 8. CDR3 residues: CALAKGADYGYTF. The CDR3 DNA sequence: TGTGCCTTGGCGAAGGGGGCGGACTATGGCTACACCTTC.

This clone showed up just once. The chain combines TRBV11-2 with TRBJ1-3; D uncertain. CDR3 size: 15 residues. V lost 5 bases, J lost 0 bases, and 11 bases lay in between. Per the germline V gene, CDR1 is SGHAT and CDR2 is FQNNGV. The CDR3 protein is CASSVHLASGNTIYF. The CDR3 nucleotides read TGTGCCAGCAGCGTGCACTTAGCCTCTGGAAACACCATATATTTT.

The chain joins TRBV6-6 to TRBJ1-5; tentatively, D is TRBD1 (6 bases). The CDR3 runs 13 residues. Germline V gene data show CDR1 as MNHNY and CDR2 as SVGAGI (reference sequence). CDR3 DNA sequence: TGTGCTATTCGGGACACAAACAATCAGCCCCAGCATTTT. The encoded protein is CAIRDTNNQPQHF.